The clone carrying this T cell receptor beta chain was detected only once. Antigen specificity is unknown. The data were taken from a study of T cell responses to AZD1222 COVID-19 vaccine. The study, taken as a whole, reports: An increase in Spike-specific TCR breadth and depth was observed after two AZD1222 doses. There were vaccine-associated CD4 TCRs across spike, dominant at 160-218 and 743-854. Repertoires were obtained only post-peak T cell response. Donors were mostly white British, more females; clonal diversity possibly underestimated.

Assay used: immunoSEQ multiplex PCR; TCRdb lists only in-frame clones, some missing. The sample carries 99,000 or so clones, 82% recorded once. This TCR came from an adult in good health. This specimen was peripheral blood, taken on day 0 of AZD1222 vaccination.

The CDR3: CASSLEGGLSEQYF. CDR3 in DNA: TGTGCCAGCAGCTTAGAGGGGGGACTCTCCGAGCAGTACTTC. The gene calls are TRBV7-2 and TRBJ2-7; D may match TRBD1 or TRBD2 (6 bases each). The CDR3 is 14 residues long. The germline V and J ends were trimmed by 1 base and 6 bases, with 13 bases remaining between them. CDR1 SGHTA and CDR2 FQGNSA come from the germline V gene.